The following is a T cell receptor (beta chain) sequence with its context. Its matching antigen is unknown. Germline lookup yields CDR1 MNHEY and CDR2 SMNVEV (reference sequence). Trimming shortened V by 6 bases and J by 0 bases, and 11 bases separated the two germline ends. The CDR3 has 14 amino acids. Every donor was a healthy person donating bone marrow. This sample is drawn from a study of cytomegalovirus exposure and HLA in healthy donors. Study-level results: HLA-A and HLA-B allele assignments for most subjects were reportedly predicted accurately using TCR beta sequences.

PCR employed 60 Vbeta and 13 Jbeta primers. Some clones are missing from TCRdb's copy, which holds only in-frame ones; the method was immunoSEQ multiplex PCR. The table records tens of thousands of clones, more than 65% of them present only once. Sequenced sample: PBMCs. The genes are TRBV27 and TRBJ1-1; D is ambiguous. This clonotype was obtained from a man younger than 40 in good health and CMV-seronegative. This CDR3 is CASSRIGLNTEAFF. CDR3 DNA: TGTGCCAGCAGCCGAATCGGGTTGAACACTGAAGCTTTCTTT.